This paragraph reports one T cell receptor (beta chain). Antigen unknown. The data were taken from a study of OX40 agonist ivuxolimab in advanced cancers. Study conclusions and caveats: Certain nonresponders additionally had low normalized T-cell clonal expansion.

Libraries were prepared by immunoSEQ multiplex PCR; TCRdb keeps only in-frame clonotypes and omits some of them. There are approximately 100,000 clones in the sample; 75% to 95% occur only once, and about 0.29% lies in the top ten. The material was CD4+ or CD8+ T cells sorted from blood, obtained in a trial of the OX40 agonist ivuxolimab. The clonotype was recovered from an adult with an advanced solid tumor such as melanoma, head and neck, liver or kidney cancer.

The DNA for the CDR3 is TGTGCCAGTAGTATGGGTTCTAGCGGGAGCAATGAGCAGTTCTTC. Protein: CASSMGSSGSNEQFF. The chain has TRBV19 and TRBJ2-1; 10 bases agree with TRBD2. V shed 3 bases and J 6 bases; nucleotides not matched to a gene: 5. CDR1 is LNHDA, CDR2 SQIVND, per germline (reference sequence). There are 15 residues in the CDR3.